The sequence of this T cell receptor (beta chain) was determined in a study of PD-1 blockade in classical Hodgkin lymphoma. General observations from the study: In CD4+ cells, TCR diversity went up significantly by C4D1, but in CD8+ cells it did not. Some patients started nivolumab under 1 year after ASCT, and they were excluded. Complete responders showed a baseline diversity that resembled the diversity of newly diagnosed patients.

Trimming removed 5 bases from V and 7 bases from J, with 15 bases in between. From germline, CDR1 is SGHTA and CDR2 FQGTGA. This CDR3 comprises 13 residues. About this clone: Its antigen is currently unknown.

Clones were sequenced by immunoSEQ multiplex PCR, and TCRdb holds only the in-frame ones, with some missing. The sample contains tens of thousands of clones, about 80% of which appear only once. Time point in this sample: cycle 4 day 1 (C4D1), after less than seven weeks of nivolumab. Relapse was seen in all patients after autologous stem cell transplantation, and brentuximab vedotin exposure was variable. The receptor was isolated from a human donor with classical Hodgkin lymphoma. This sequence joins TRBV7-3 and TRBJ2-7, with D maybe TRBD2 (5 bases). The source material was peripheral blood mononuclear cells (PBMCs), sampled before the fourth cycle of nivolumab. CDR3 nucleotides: TGTGCCAGCAGCCCCCTCGCGGGTGGAGAGCAGTACTTC. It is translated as CASSPLAGGEQYF.